What follows describes a single T cell receptor beta chain. Its antigen remains unknown. Germline CDR1 and CDR2: DFQATT and SNEGSKA (reference sequence). With V trimmed by 6 bases and J by 3 bases, 9 bases remained unmatched. CDR3 length equals 14 residues. This sample was taken from a study of T-cell memory formation after mild COVID-19. The wider study: TCR clusters were largely donor specific.

MiXCR was run by TCRdb on the 5' RACE reads, yielding one entry per CDR3 protein. The table shows fewer than 350,000 distinct CDR3 sequences, with roughly an eighth occurring only once. The study, taken as a whole, reports: The pre-infection memory compartment contained some responding clones, suggesting cross-reactive memory joined. CD4+ bias marked clones expanding day 15 to 37, unlike balanced contracting clones. For contracting clones, CD4+ ones sat mainly in CM and EM, CD8+ in EMRA.

Sample: PBMCs or a T cell subset sorted from them (not recorded which). The chain employs TRBV20-1 and TRBJ1-1; 8 nucleotides agree with TRBD1. This receptor was obtained from a man younger than 35 who had mild COVID-19 (a few samples of this study predate the infection). Cell type and time point are not known. The CDR3 loop reads CSAEATQGDTEAFF. Written as DNA, the CDR3 is TGCAGTGCCGAAGCAACACAGGGGGACACTGAAGCTTTCTTT.